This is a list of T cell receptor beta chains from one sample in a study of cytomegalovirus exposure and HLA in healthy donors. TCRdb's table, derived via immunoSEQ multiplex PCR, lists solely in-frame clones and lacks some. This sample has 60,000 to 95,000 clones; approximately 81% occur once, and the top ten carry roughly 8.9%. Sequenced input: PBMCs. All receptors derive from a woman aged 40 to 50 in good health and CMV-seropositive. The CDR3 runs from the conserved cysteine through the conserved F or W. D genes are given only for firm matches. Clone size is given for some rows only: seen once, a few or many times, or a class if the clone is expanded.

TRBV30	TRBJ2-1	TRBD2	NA	TGTGCCTGGTCCCGGGACTACTTCAATGAGCAGTTCTTC	CAWSRDYFNEQFF
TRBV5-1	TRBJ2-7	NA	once	TGCGCCAGCAGCTTGGGAACAGCTCCCCTGGGCGAGCAGTACTTC	CASSLGTAPLGEQYF
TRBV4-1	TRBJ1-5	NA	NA	TGCGCCAGCAGCCAACGGACGGGGAATCAGCCCCAGCATTTT	CASSQRTGNQPQHF
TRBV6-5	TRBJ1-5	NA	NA	TGTGCCAGCGGGGGGGGCGGTAATCAGCCCCAGCATTTT	CASGGGGNQPQHF
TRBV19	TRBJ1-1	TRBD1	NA	TGTGCCAGTAGCTCGGACAGGGCCACTGAAGCTTTCTTT	CASSSDRATEAFF
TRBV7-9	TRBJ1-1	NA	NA	TGTGCCAGCAGCTTATTCCAGGAGAACACTGAAGCTTTCTTT	CASSLFQENTEAFF
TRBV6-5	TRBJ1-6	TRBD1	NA	TGTGCCAGCACCTTAGCGACAGGGGCCTATTCACCCCTCCACTTT	CASTLATGAYSPLHF
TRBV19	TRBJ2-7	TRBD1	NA	TGTGCCAGTAGTATCCGACAGGGCTCCTACGAGCAGTACTTC	CASSIRQGSYEQYF
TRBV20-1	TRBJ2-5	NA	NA	TGCAGTGCAGGGGCCCAGGAGACCCAGTACTTC	CSAGAQETQYF
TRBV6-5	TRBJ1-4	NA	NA	TGTGCCATCCTGGGCATAGATGAAAAACTGTTTTTT	CAILGIDEKLFF
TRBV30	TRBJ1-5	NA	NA	TGTGCCTGGGCCGGACAGTTGGGCAATCAGCCCCAGCATTTT	CAWAGQLGNQPQHF
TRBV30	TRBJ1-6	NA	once	TGTGCCTGGAAGGGGAACAATAATAATTCACCCCTCCACTTT	CAWKGNNNNSPLHF
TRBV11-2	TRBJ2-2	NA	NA	TGTGCCAGCAGCTTCTCCGACAGTACGAACACCGGGGAGCTGTTTTTT	CASSFSDSTNTGELFF
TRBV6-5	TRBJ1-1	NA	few	TGTGCCAGCCCGAGGAACACTGAAGCTTTCTTT	CASPRNTEAFF
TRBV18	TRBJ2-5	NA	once	TGTGCCAGCTCACCGCAGGGGCGGGAAGAGACCCAGTACTTC	CASSPQGREETQYF
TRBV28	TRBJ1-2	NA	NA	TGTGCCAGCAGTCCTCACCGAGGCTCCCTGGTCAACTATGGCTACACCTTC	CASSPHRGSLVNYGYTF
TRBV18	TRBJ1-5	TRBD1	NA	TGTGCCAGCTCAACGGGACAGGCATACAATCAGCCCCAGCATTTT	CASSTGQAYNQPQHF
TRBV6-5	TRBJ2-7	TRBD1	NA	TGTGCCAGCAGTTACTCCGGACAGGGAGGTGGGCAGTACTTC	CASSYSGQGGGQYF
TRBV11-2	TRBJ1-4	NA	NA	TGTGCCAGCAGCTTGCAGGGATATGTGGGAAAACTGTTTTTT	CASSLQGYVGKLFF
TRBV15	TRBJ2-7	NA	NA	TGTGCCACCAGCGGCAGGGGATCCTACGAGCAGTACTTC	CATSGRGSYEQYF
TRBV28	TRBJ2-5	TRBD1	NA	TGTGCCAGCAGTTTAGTGGGACAGGGCCTACAAGAGACCCAGTACTTC	CASSLVGQGLQETQYF
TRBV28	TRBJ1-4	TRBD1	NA	TGTGCCAGCAGTTTATGGGGCAGGGGGCGAGCTAATGAAAAACTGTTTTTT	CASSLWGRGRANEKLFF
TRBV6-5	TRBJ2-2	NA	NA	TGTGCCAGCAGTTACGATCCGGGACTCACCACCGGGGAGCTGTTTTTT	CASSYDPGLTTGELFF
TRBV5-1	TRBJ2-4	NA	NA	TGCGCCAGCAGCTTGACCTCAGCGGGCAAAAACATTCAGTACTTC	CASSLTSAGKNIQYF
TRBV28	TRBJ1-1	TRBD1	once	TGTGCCAGCAGTACCCGGGACAGGGGGCCGGGGAACACTGAAGCTTTCTTT	CASSTRDRGPGNTEAFF
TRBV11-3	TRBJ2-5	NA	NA	TGTGCCAGCAGCTTTGGCAGGGTCTTAGGAGAGACCCAGTACTTC	CASSFGRVLGETQYF
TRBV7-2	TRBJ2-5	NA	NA	TGTGCCAGCAGCTGGGACTGGCGAGGCGAGACCCAGTACTTC	CASSWDWRGETQYF
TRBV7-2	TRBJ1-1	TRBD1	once	TGTGCCAGCAGCTTAGTAGGGACAGGATTTACTGAAGCTTTCTTT	CASSLVGTGFTEAFF
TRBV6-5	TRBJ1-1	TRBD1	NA	TGTGCCAGCAGTTTTGCAGGGGGTGGCACTGAAGCTTTCTTT	CASSFAGGGTEAFF